Listed here are 19 T cell receptor beta chains from one sample, sequenced in a study of cytomegalovirus exposure and HLA in healthy donors. PCR amplification relied on 60 Vbeta primers (plus 13 Jbeta primers). Sequencing used immunoSEQ multiplex PCR; TCRdb keeps in-frame clones, though not all of them. The table lists about 110,000 clones, around 82% of them singletons, with 1.6% in the top ten. What was sequenced was PBMCs. The receptors here all came from a man in his fifties or sixties in good health and CMV-seronegative.

The sample holds a few counts of this clone. This rearrangement joins TRBV5-1 to TRBJ2-3; TRBD1 aligns across 9 bases. CDR3 size: 15 residues. Trimming took 8 bases from V and 3 from J; bases not matched to a gene: 10. Germline assignment: CDR1 SGHRS and CDR2 YFSETQ. The CDR3 region is CASTPDRGITDTQYF. CDR3 sequence (DNA): TGCGCCAGTACCCCGGACAGGGGCATAACAGATACGCAGTATTTT.

To note about this clone: Other DNA sequences within the sample encode an identical CDR3. The J gene is TRBJ1-3, the V gene TRBV29-1; D is uncertain. The CDR3 runs to 12 residues. CDR1 and CDR2 (germline): SQVTM, ANQGSEA. V was cut by 4 bases and J by 4 bases, with 8 bases left in between. CDR3 amino acids: CSVVTPGNTIYF. Written as DNA, the CDR3 is TGCAGCGTTGTGACACCCGGAAACACCATATATTTT.

This clone was detected a few times. This sequence joins TRBV2 and TRBJ1-1; 7 bases agree with TRBD1. V lost 8 bases, J lost 5 bases, and 8 bases stayed unmatched. Per germline, CDR1 SNHLY and CDR2 FYNNEI. This CDR3 has 13 residues. This CDR3 is CASLLETGTEAFF. The CDR3 DNA sequence: TGTGCCAGCCTGTTGGAGACAGGGACTGAAGCTTTCTTT. The full variable domain, completed using reference TRBV2 and TRBJ1-1, is EPEVTQTPSHQVTQMGQEVILRCVPISNHLYFYWYRQILGQKVEFLVSFYNNEISEKSEIFDDQFSVERPDGSNFTLKIRSTKLEDSAMYFCASLLETGTEAFFGQGTRLTVV.

This chain connects TRBV7-9 to TRBJ2-3; TRBD2 matches at 8 bases. V lost 2 bases and J lost 4; bases outside the gene matches: 5. Germline CDR1 SEHNR, CDR2 FQNEAQ (reference sequence). The CDR3 has 15 amino acids. CDR3 nucleotide sequence: TGTGCCAGCAGCTTAATGGCGGGGGGATCAGATACGCAGTATTTT. Translating gives CASSLMAGGSDTQYF.

The chain carries TRBV27 and TRBJ1-4; the match to TRBD1 covers 7 bases. The germline CDR1 and CDR2 sequences are MNHEY and SMNVEV (reference sequence). The CDR3 covers 15 residues. The junction had 3 bases not matched to a gene; V was cut back by 4 bases and J by 1 base. CDR3 nucleotides: TGTGCCAGCAGTTCCAGGGGGATAACTAATGAAAAACTGTTTTTT. Its translation: CASSSRGITNEKLFF.

This clone showed up just a few times. The CDR3 loop reads CASSTGGGSTDTQYF. The CDR3 region has the DNA TGTGCCAGCAGCACGGGGGGGGGAAGCACAGATACGCAGTATTTT. The V and J genes are TRBV6-6 and TRBJ2-3; 8 bases map to TRBD2. J lost 0 bases, V lost 6 bases, and 5 bases had no gene match. The CDR3 is 15 amino acids. Germline CDR1 is MNHNY and CDR2 is SVGAGI (reference sequence).

The chain employs TRBV19 and TRBJ1-2, with D uncertain. The V gene lost 7 bases and the J gene lost 1 base, with 13 bases spanning the gap. This CDR3 is 14 amino acids long. The germline CDR1 and CDR2 sequences are LNHDA and SQIVND (reference sequence). DNA of the CDR3: TGTGCCAGTACCCCCTTGGCAAATAACTATGGCTACACCTTC. It translates to CASTPLANNYGYTF.

The gene calls are TRBV5-6 and TRBJ1-1; TRBD1 agrees at 8 bases. This CDR3 region has 17 residues. Trimming took 4 bases from V and 0 from J; bases not matched to a gene: 11. Germline V gene lookup returns CDR1 SGHDT and CDR2 YYEEEE. CDR3 loop: CASSPDRGGGMNTEAFF. The CDR3 coding sequence is TGTGCCAGCAGCCCCGACAGGGGAGGCGGCATGAACACTGAAGCTTTCTTT.

As regards this clone: A junction end diverges from the germline sequence, so it may reflect a read error. This chain links TRBV6-5 with TRBJ1-3, with 7 bases matching TRBD1. This CDR3 comprises 15 residues. Germline-derived CDR1 and CDR2 are MNHEY and SVGAGI. The CDR3: CASRPSDRTGNTVYF. CDR3 bases: TGTGCCAGCAGGCCTTCGGACAGGACGGGAAACACCGTATATTTT.

This clone was counted between two and nine times. V gene TRBV9 combines with J gene TRBJ1-1; D is uncertain. The V and J ends lost 0 bases and 7 bases respectively, with 10 bases between them. Looked up from germline, CDR1 is SGDLS and CDR2 is YYNGEE. This CDR3 has 13 residues. The CDR3 coding sequence is TGTGCCAGCAGCGTAGGTCAGTGGAGTGAAGCTTTCTTT. It is translated as CASSVGQWSEAFF. The variable domain in full, with the rest retrieved from reference TRBV9 and TRBJ1-1, is DSGVTQTPKHLITATGQRVTLRCSPRSGDLSVYWYQQSLDQGLQFLIQYYNGEERAKGNILERFSAQQFPDLHSELNLSSLELGDSALYFCASSVGQWSEAFFGQGTRLTVV.

The rearrangement joins TRBV10-3 to TRBJ1-2, with D perhaps TRBD1 (5 bases). V lost 5 bases to trimming and J lost 8 bases, with 18 bases between them. This CDR3 has 14 residues. CDR1 ENHRY and CDR2 SYGVKD come from the germline V gene. CDR3 sequence: CAISPSGDRRGYTF. CDR3 sequence (DNA): TGTGCCATCAGTCCCTCGGGGGATCGGAGGGGCTACACCTTC.

This clone was observed a few times. This chain joins TRBV28 and TRBJ2-1; D might be TRBD1 (5 bases). CDR3 length equals 14 residues. Germline V gene lookup returns CDR1 MDHEN and CDR2 SYDVKM. Deletions cut 1 base from V and 5 bases from J, with 9 bases between. CDR3 residues: CASSLLGVNNEQFF. The CDR3 DNA reads TGTGCCAGCAGTTTATTAGGGGTAAACAATGAGCAGTTCTTC.

This chain joins TRBV27 and TRBJ2-1; 8 nucleotides agree with TRBD1. Germline V gene data show CDR1 as MNHEY and CDR2 as SMNVEV (reference sequence). The J segment lost 6 bases and the V segment lost 6 bases, leaving 13 bases of the junction unmatched. The CDR3 extends over 16 amino acids. Written as DNA, the CDR3 is TGTGCCAGCAGCCTATCGGGGACAGGCGGAAGCAATGAGCAGTTCTTC. Protein sequence: CASSLSGTGGSNEQFF.

This clone was seen a few times. This sequence joins TRBV18 and TRBJ2-1; weak D call: TRBD1 (5 bases). The germline V and J ends were trimmed by 3 bases and 6 bases, with 21 bases remaining between them. Germline CDR1 is KGHSH and CDR2 is LQKENI. This CDR3 has 17 residues. The CDR3 here is CASSPRRIPRDSNEQFF. In DNA form, the CDR3 reads TGTGCCAGCTCACCCCGGCGGATCCCCAGGGATAGCAATGAGCAGTTCTTC.

V usage is TRBV27 and J usage is TRBJ1-5; D possibly corresponds to TRBD1 (5 bases). Trimming stripped 6 bases from V and 3 bases from J, with 15 bases between. CDR3 length equals 15 residues. Germline V gives CDR1 MNHEY, CDR2 SMNVEV (reference sequence). The CDR3 region has the DNA TGTGCCAGCAGGTCGGGGGACGGCTTCAATCAGCCCCAGCATTTT. Residues: CASRSGDGFNQPQHF.

The chain combines TRBV5-1 with TRBJ1-2; 7 nucleotides match TRBD1. The length of the CDR3 is 13 residues. J was trimmed by 4 bases and V by 4 bases; bases with no gene match: 4. Germline CDR1 reads SGHRS; CDR2 reads YFSETQ. The CDR3 DNA sequence: TGCGCCAGCAGCACAGGGGACGTCTATGGCTACACCTTC. It translates to CASSTGDVYGYTF.

This rearrangement joins TRBV23-1 to TRBJ2-1; D remains ambiguous. TRBV23-1 is an ORF for which the function is uncertain. The CDR3 loop spans 15 amino acids. Trimming shortened V by 8 bases and J by 3 bases, and 17 bases separated the two germline ends. CDR3 amino acids: CASSGRPGNYNEQFF. The CDR3 nucleotides are TGCGCCAGCTCAGGCAGACCAGGAAACTACAATGAGCAGTTCTTC.

The chain combines TRBV9 with TRBJ1-5; TRBD1 might be the D (5 bases). The CDR3 consists of 15 residues. V was cut by 0 bases and J by 3 bases, with 10 bases left in between. Germline-derived CDR1 and CDR2 are SGDLS and YYNGEE. The chain's CDR3 is CASSVDGHLNQPQHF. The DNA for the CDR3 is TGTGCCAGCAGCGTAGACGGACACCTCAATCAGCCCCAGCATTTT.

The chain is built from TRBV2 and TRBJ2-3, with 8 bases lining up with TRBD2. V was clipped by 7 bases and J by 0 bases; unmatched bases: 0. This CDR3 is 13 amino acids long. Per the germline V gene, CDR1 is SNHLY and CDR2 is FYNNEI. In nucleotides, the CDR3 is TGTGCCAGCAAGCGGGGGAGCACAGATACGCAGTATTTT. Translated, it gives CASKRGSTDTQYF.